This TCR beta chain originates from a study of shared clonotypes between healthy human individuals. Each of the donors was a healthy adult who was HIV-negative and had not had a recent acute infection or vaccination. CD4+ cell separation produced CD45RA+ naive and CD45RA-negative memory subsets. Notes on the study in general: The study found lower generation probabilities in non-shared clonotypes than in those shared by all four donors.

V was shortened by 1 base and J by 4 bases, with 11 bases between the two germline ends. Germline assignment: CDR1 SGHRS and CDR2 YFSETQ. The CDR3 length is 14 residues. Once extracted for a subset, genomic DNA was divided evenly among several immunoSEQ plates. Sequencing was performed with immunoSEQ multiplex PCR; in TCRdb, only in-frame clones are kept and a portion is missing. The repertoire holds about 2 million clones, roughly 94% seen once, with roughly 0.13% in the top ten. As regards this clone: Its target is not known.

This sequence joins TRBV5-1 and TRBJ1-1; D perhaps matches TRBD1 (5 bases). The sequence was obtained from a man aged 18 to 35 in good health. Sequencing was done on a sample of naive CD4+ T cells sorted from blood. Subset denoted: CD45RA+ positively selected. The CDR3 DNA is TGCGCCAGCAGCTTGTCGCCAGGGACCACTGAAGCTTTCTTT. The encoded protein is CASSLSPGTTEAFF.